This entry lists 19 T cell receptor beta chains sequenced from one sample in a study of immune evolution from preneoplasia to lung adenocarcinoma. Sequenced by immunoSEQ multiplex PCR; TCRdb stores in-frame clones only, minus some. The table shows 7,700 or so clones, with 80% occurring only once. The sequencing sample was made of FFPE adjacent normal lung tissue. The source of these receptors is a person aged 70 to 85 with lung adenocarcinoma.

V and J are TRBV25-1 and TRBJ2-7, with D perhaps matching TRBD1 (6 bases). Per the germline V gene, CDR1 is MGHDK and CDR2 is SYGVNS. The CDR3 has 13 residues. V was cut by 10 bases and J by 2 bases, with 15 bases left in between. CDR3 loop: CATAQGRAYEQYF. DNA for the CDR3: TGTGCCACCGCACAGGGTCGGGCCTACGAGCAGTACTTC.

The chain combines TRBV5-1 with TRBJ2-7; D is ambiguous. The V gene's germline CDR1 is SGHRS and CDR2 YFSETQ. Trimming shortened V by 3 bases and J by 1 base, and 11 bases separated the two germline ends. The CDR3 is made up of 14 amino acids. CDR3 nucleotide sequence: TGCGCCAGCAGCTCCACAGAGGTGTCCTACGAGCAGTACTTC. Encoded protein: CASSSTEVSYEQYF. Supplemented by reference TRBV5-1 and TRBJ2-7, the full variable domain reads KAGVTQTPRYLIKTRGQQVTLSCSPISGHRSVSWYQQTPGQGLQFLFEYFSETQRNKGNFPGRFSGRQFSNSRSEMNVSTLELGDSALYLCASSSTEVSYEQYFGPGTRLTVT.

The V gene is TRBV11-3, the J gene TRBJ2-7; 7 positions match TRBD1. Trimming took 5 bases from V and 5 from J; bases not matched to a gene: 9. Germline values: CDR1 SGHNT, CDR2 YENEEA. The CDR3 length is 14 residues. CDR3 protein: CASSQTGNPHEQYF. Here the CDR3 DNA reads TGTGCCAGCAGCCAGACAGGGAATCCCCACGAGCAGTACTTC.

The CDR3 loop is CSVSSWENTEAFF. The CDR3 DNA reads TGCAGCGTCTCCTCTTGGGAAAACACTGAAGCTTTCTTT. The chain is built from TRBV29-1 and TRBJ1-1; no reliable D call. Per the germline V gene, CDR1 is SQVTM and CDR2 is ANQGSEA. The CDR3 is made up of 13 amino acids. V lost 6 bases and J 2 bases, leaving 13 bases between the germline ends. The full variable domain, with the rest looked up from reference TRBV29-1 and TRBJ1-1, is SAVISQKPSRDICQRGTSLTIQCQVDSQVTMMFWYRQQPGQSLTLIATANQGSEATYESGFVIDKFPISRPNLTFSTLTVSNMSPEDSSIYLCSVSSWENTEAFFGQGTRLTVV.

This chain joins TRBV7-8 and TRBJ2-7; TRBD1 matches at 9 bases. Germline-derived CDR1 and CDR2 are SGHVS and FQNEAQ. The J segment lost 5 bases and the V segment lost 5 bases, leaving 7 bases of the junction unmatched. The CDR3 spans 14 residues. CDR3 amino acids: CASSNRDRVNEQYF. The CDR3 DNA reads as TGTGCCAGCAGCAACCGGGACAGGGTAAACGAGCAGTACTTC.

This clone was observed a single time. The V and J genes are TRBV9 and TRBJ1-4; TRBD1 aligns across 7 bases. V lost 2 bases and J lost 6; bases outside the gene matches: 7. Per germline, CDR1 SGDLS and CDR2 YYNGEE. CDR3 size: 15 residues. CDR3 residues: CASSVSGRGDEKLFF. The CDR3 DNA is TGTGCCAGCAGCGTGTCCGGCAGGGGGGATGAAAAACTGTTTTTT. Full variable domain (remainder filled in from reference TRBV9 and TRBJ1-4): DSGVTQTPKHLITATGQRVTLRCSPRSGDLSVYWYQQSLDQGLQFLIQYYNGEERAKGNILERFSAQQFPDLHSELNLSSLELGDSALYFCASSVSGRGDEKLFFGSGTQLSVL.

The chain links TRBV29-1 to TRBJ1-6; 7 bases align to TRBD1. CDR3 size: 13 residues. Germline CDR1 is SQVTM and CDR2 is ANQGSEA. V shed 5 bases and J 7 bases; nucleotides not matched to a gene: 5. The CDR3 coding sequence is TGCAGCGTTAGGGACAGTGGGAATTCACCCCTCCACTTT. This codes for CSVRDSGNSPLHF.

This chain connects TRBV5-4 to TRBJ2-6; 8 nucleotides line up with TRBD1. This CDR3 contains 17 residues. Looked up from germline, CDR1 is SGHNT and CDR2 is YYREEE (reference sequence). V trimming: 4 bases; J trimming: 0 bases; junction bases outside the gene matches: 6. The CDR3 loop is CASSTGQGSSGANVLTF. In DNA, the CDR3 is TGTGCCAGCAGCACCGGACAGGGTAGCTCTGGGGCCAACGTCCTGACTTTC.

This chain connects TRBV10-1 to TRBJ1-5; D is uncertain. V dropped 3 bases and J dropped 3 bases, with 3 bases sitting between them. The CDR3 runs to 12 residues. Germline V CDR1 and CDR2: WNHNN, SYGVQD (reference sequence). The chain's CDR3 is CASSDHNQPQHF. The CDR3 nucleotides are TGCGCCAGCAGTGACCACAATCAGCCCCAGCATTTT.

The V call is TRBV6-6, the J call TRBJ2-7, with 12 bases that match TRBD2. This CDR3 region has 15 residues. CDR1 MNHNY and CDR2 SVGAGI come from the germline V gene (reference sequence). Trimming removed 7 bases from V and 5 bases from J; junction bases left unmatched: 9. The DNA of the CDR3 is TGTGCCAGCACCACGCGACTAGCGGGAGTCCACGAGCAGTACTTC. The encoded protein is CASTTRLAGVHEQYF.

This chain connects TRBV6-5 to TRBJ2-2, with D possibly matching TRBD2 (5 bases). The V gene lost 0 bases and the J gene lost 0 bases, with 8 bases spanning the gap. CDR1 MNHEY and CDR2 SVGAGI come from the germline V gene. This CDR3 has 16 residues. For the CDR3, the DNA is TGTGCCAGCAGTTACTCGTGGACTCCGAACACCGGGGAGCTGTTTTTT. It yields the protein CASSYSWTPNTGELFF.

CDR3 sequence: CASSYRGGSYNSPLHF. The CDR3 DNA is TGTGCCAGCAGTTACAGGGGTGGGTCCTATAATTCACCCCTCCACTTT. The chain carries TRBV6-6 and TRBJ1-6; D might be TRBD1 (5 bases). The CDR3 is made up of 16 amino acids. Germline V lookup: CDR1 MNHNY, CDR2 SVGAGI (reference sequence). V was cut by 2 bases and J by 1 base, with 9 bases left in between.

This chain links TRBV5-1 with TRBJ1-4, with 8 nucleotides matching TRBD1. The V gene's germline CDR1 is SGHRS and CDR2 YFSETQ. The CDR3 is 16 residues long. V lost 0 bases and J lost 7; bases outside the gene matches: 8. The CDR3 region is CASSLAGTGGSEKLFF. CDR3 nucleotide sequence: TGCGCCAGCAGCTTGGCAGGGACAGGTGGGAGTGAAAAACTGTTTTTT.

This clone was seen once. The V and J genes are TRBV27 and TRBJ2-1, with TRBD1 identical over 11 bases. J gave up 5 bases and V 3 bases, and 6 bases lay outside the gene matches. The CDR3 has 16 amino acids. Germline lookup yields CDR1 MNHEY and CDR2 SMNVEV (reference sequence). The CDR3: CASSFGGDRGNNEQFF. DNA of the CDR3: TGTGCCAGCAGTTTCGGGGGGGACAGGGGGAACAATGAGCAGTTCTTC.

V and J are TRBV7-9 and TRBJ2-1, with D possibly being TRBD2 (6 bases). The V gene lost 4 bases and the J gene lost 3 bases, with 13 bases spanning the gap. Germline CDR1 and CDR2: SEHNR and FQNEAQ (reference sequence). This CDR3 comprises 15 residues. The CDR3 region is CASSSTSPGYNEQFF. CDR3 DNA: TGTGCCAGCAGCTCAACTAGCCCCGGCTACAATGAGCAGTTCTTC.

This clone has a single count. The chain uses TRBV27 and TRBJ2-1, with TRBD2 identical over 8 bases. Germline V gene lookup returns CDR1 MNHEY and CDR2 SMNVEV (reference sequence). V lost 2 bases and J lost 12; bases outside the gene matches: 6. The CDR3 covers 13 residues. CDR3 bases: TGTGCCAGCAGTTTAAGTCCCGGGGGGGGGCAGTTCTTC. Translated, it gives CASSLSPGGGQFF.

This chain links TRBV16 with TRBJ1-5, with unresolved D. Germline CDR1 reads KGHSY; CDR2 reads FQNENV. This CDR3 contains 15 residues. V was clipped by 0 bases and J by 2 bases, with 8 bases between them. CDR3 sequence reads: CASSQSESGNQPQHF. In DNA, the CDR3 is TGTGCCAGCAGCCAATCTGAGTCGGGCAATCAGCCCCAGCATTTT.

This clone was seen more than once but under ten times. The chain links TRBV5-6 to TRBJ2-1; the D is unclear. Trimming stripped 0 bases from V and 8 bases from J, with 12 bases between. The CDR3 consists of 14 residues. CDR1 is SGHDT and CDR2 is YYEEEE in the germline V gene. CDR3 loop: CASSLVRVEDEQFF. The CDR3 nucleotides are TGTGCCAGCAGCTTGGTTAGGGTTGAGGATGAGCAGTTCTTC.

The chain is built from TRBV5-1 and TRBJ2-3; 10 bases are a match to TRBD2. The germline gives CDR1 SGHRS, CDR2 YFSETQ. The V segment lost 4 bases and the J segment 2 bases; nucleotides outside the gene matches: 13. CDR3 length equals 18 residues. CDR3 nucleotide sequence: TGCGCCAGCAGCCAGAAGGGTGGAAGCGGGGGGGCCACAGATACGCAGTATTTT. This gives the protein CASSQKGGSGGATDTQYF.